The 9 T cell receptor beta chains below were found in one sample sequenced in a study of cytomegalovirus exposure and HLA in healthy donors. It was with 60 Vbeta and 13 Jbeta primers that the PCR ran. Produced via immunoSEQ multiplex PCR; TCRdb's table is partial and in-frame only. The data hold about 200,000 clones, with about 80% observed a single time. Sequencing was done on a sample of PBMCs. Receptor source: a man in his forties in good health and CMV-seronegative.

This rearrangement joins TRBV7-9 to TRBJ2-7; D not certain. The CDR3 has 14 amino acids. In germline, CDR1 is SEHNR, CDR2 FQNEAQ (reference sequence). Trimming took 5 bases from V and 6 from J, leaving 17 bases between them. The CDR3 sequence is CASSPGRMMSEQYF. CDR3 DNA: TGTGCCAGCAGCCCCGGTCGCATGATGAGCGAGCAGTACTTC.

V gene TRBV27 combines with J gene TRBJ2-1, with TRBD2 matching 10 bases. This CDR3 has 15 amino acids. Trimming removed 5 bases from V and 6 bases from J; junction bases left unmatched: 7. Per the germline V gene, CDR1 is MNHEY and CDR2 is SMNVEV (reference sequence). The CDR3 protein is CASSQLAGPLNEQFF. Written as DNA, the CDR3 is TGTGCCAGCAGTCAACTAGCGGGACCCCTCAATGAGCAGTTCTTC.

The V call is TRBV6-4, the J call TRBJ2-1; 12 nucleotides line up with TRBD2. The length of the CDR3 is 16 residues. CDR1 is MRHNA and CDR2 is SNTAGT in the germline V gene. The J segment lost 7 bases and the V segment lost 5 bases, leaving 9 bases of the junction unmatched. Here the CDR3 DNA reads TGTGCCAGCAGTCCCCTAGCGGGAGGGCCAAGAAATGAGCAGTTCTTC. Amino acids: CASSPLAGGPRNEQFF.

The chain uses TRBV25-1 and TRBJ1-2; D unclear. Germline V gene data show CDR1 as MGHDK and CDR2 as SYGVNS. The length of the CDR3 is 13 residues. Trimming shortened V by 7 bases and J by 2 bases, and 11 bases separated the two germline ends. CDR3 protein: CASTPPENYGYTF. In DNA form, the CDR3 reads TGTGCCAGCACCCCGCCCGAGAACTATGGCTACACCTTC.

V gene TRBV30 combines with J gene TRBJ1-4; D perhaps matches TRBD1 (6 bases). Germline CDR1 and CDR2: GTSNPN and SVGIG (reference sequence). V lost 0 bases to trimming and J lost 7 bases, with 9 bases between them. The CDR3 loop spans 13 amino acids. CDR3 DNA: TGTGCCTGGAGTGTCGGACAGTCTGAAAAACTGTTTTTT. Translating it yields CAWSVGQSEKLFF. Full variable domain (missing parts from reference TRBV30 and TRBJ1-4): SQTIHQWPATLVQPVGSPLSLECTVEGTSNPNLYWYRQAAGRGLQLLFYSVGIGQISSEVPQNLSASRPQDRQFILSSKKLLLSDSGFYLCAWSVGQSEKLFFGSGTQLSVL.

This sequence joins TRBV10-1 and TRBJ2-3, with TRBD1 matching 7 bases. This CDR3 has 15 amino acids. Germline lookup yields CDR1 WNHNN and CDR2 SYGVQD (reference sequence). The junction had 10 bases not matched to a gene; V was cut back by 6 bases and J by 4 bases. The chain's CDR3 is CASSTGESFPDTQYF. As DNA, the CDR3 is TGCGCCAGCAGCACAGGGGAGTCTTTCCCAGATACGCAGTATTTT.

This chain uses TRBV4-1 with TRBJ1-1, with TRBD1 matching over 8 bases. CDR1 and CDR2 from the germline V gene are MGHRA and YSYEKL. This CDR3 is built from 15 residues. V gave up 2 bases and J gave up 0 bases; unmatched junction bases: 2. The CDR3 DNA is TGCGCCAGCAGCCAACCGGGACAGGTGAACACTGAAGCTTTCTTT. This gives the protein CASSQPGQVNTEAFF.

The table lists this clone with a count of one. At the DNA level, this CDR3 is encoded by other sequences in the same sample as well. V and J are TRBV5-1 and TRBJ2-7; D unclear. Germline CDR1 SGHRS, CDR2 YFSETQ. Trimming took off 2 bases at V and 3 bases at J, with 12 bases between the two ends. The CDR3 sequence is 14 residues long. Here the CDR3 DNA reads TGCGCCAGCAGCTTAGGTGGGTCTAGCTACGAGCAGTACTTC. Encoded protein: CASSLGGSSYEQYF.

This chain joins TRBV6-1 and TRBJ2-2; 12 nucleotides agree with TRBD2. This CDR3 spans 17 amino acids. Germline CDR1 is MNHNS and CDR2 is SASEGT. V shed 4 bases and J 7 bases; nucleotides not matched to a gene: 10. This CDR3 is CASSGTSGRFRGGELFF. The CDR3 region has the DNA TGTGCCAGCAGTGGTACTAGCGGGAGGTTTCGGGGCGGGGAGCTGTTTTTT.